The 6 T cell receptor beta chains below all came from one sample that was sequenced in a study of TIL therapy for anti-PD-1-resistant metastatic lung cancer. The time point is: pre-treatment sample, taken before nivolumab and TIL therapy. The immunoSEQ assay was v3. Assay used: immunoSEQ multiplex PCR; TCRdb lists only in-frame clones, some missing. There are fewer than 65,000 clones in the sample; about 81% occur only once, and 2.5% to 3.5% lies in the top ten. The sequences come from blood, collected at baseline. The source is a person aged 25-79 years with non-small cell lung cancer.

This clone was counted a single time. V is TRBV7-2 and J is TRBJ1-5; D uncertain. Germline CDR1 reads SGHTA; CDR2 reads FQGNSA. The V gene lost 5 bases and the J gene lost 0 bases, with 14 bases spanning the gap. The CDR3 is 16 amino acids. CDR3 sequence: CASSPGWTASNQPQHF. The CDR3 bases are TGTGCCAGCAGCCCCGGATGGACCGCTAGCAATCAGCCCCAGCATTTT.

The chain uses TRBV13 and TRBJ2-2; D gene unclear. This CDR3 has 17 residues. The germline V gene encodes CDR1 PRHDT and CDR2 FYEKMQ (reference sequence). The V end was cut by 3 bases, the J end by 4 bases, with 18 bases between. The CDR3 DNA follows: TGTGCCAGCAGCTTCTACCGACCGACTCGAGGCACCGGGGAGCTGTTTTTT. It specifies CASSFYRPTRGTGELFF.

The V gene is TRBV6-4, the J gene TRBJ2-3; 7 bases are a match to TRBD1. The germline V gene encodes CDR1 MRHNA and CDR2 SNTAGT. The trim removed 3 bases at V and 4 bases at J, leaving 4 bases unmatched. The CDR3 is 14 amino acids. CDR3 coding DNA: TGTGCCAGCAGTGAGGGCCAGGGGGCAGATACGCAGTATTTT. This codes for CASSEGQGADTQYF.

V usage is TRBV5-8 and J usage is TRBJ2-1; D might be TRBD1 (6 bases). The CDR3 consists of 15 residues. CDR1 SGHTS and CDR2 YDEGEE come from the germline V gene. V dropped 1 base and J dropped 3 bases, with 11 bases sitting between them. This chain's CDR3 is CASSLFRGGYNEQFF. The CDR3 DNA sequence: TGTGCCAGCAGCTTGTTCCGAGGGGGCTACAATGAGCAGTTCTTC.

This chain connects TRBV2 to TRBJ1-1, with TRBD1 matching over 8 bases. The junction had 6 bases not matched to a gene; V was cut back by 3 bases and J by 3 bases. Germline values: CDR1 SNHLY, CDR2 FYNNEI. CDR3 length equals 15 residues. The DNA for the CDR3 is TGTGCCAGCAGTGAGGACAGGGCTTCTTACACTGAAGCTTTCTTT. The encoded protein is CASSEDRASYTEAFF.

The rearrangement uses TRBV7-9 and TRBJ1-1; D uncertain. Germline loops: CDR1 SEHNR, CDR2 FQNEAQ (reference sequence). The ends were cut back, 6 bases at V and 2 bases at J, with 16 bases in the middle. The CDR3 is 15 amino acids. CDR3 nucleotides: TGTGCCAGCAGTCCCCCTGGATTCAAAAACACTGAAGCTTTCTTT. It codes for CASSPPGFKNTEAFF.